These 15 T cell receptor beta chains came from one sample sequenced in a study of T-cell memory formation after mild COVID-19. TCRdb analysed the 5' RACE reads with MiXCR anew, one entry per CDR3 protein. The top ten hold under 25% of the sample, which has about 270,000 distinct CDR3 sequences, roughly 17% seen once. The sequencing input was PBMCs or a T cell subset sorted from them (not recorded which). These receptors all stem from a man between 18 and 35 years old who had mild COVID-19 (a few samples of this study predate the infection). Cell type and time point are not known.

The J gene is TRBJ2-1, the V gene TRBV3-1, with TRBD2 identical over 8 bases. CDR1 is LGHDT, CDR2 YNNKEL, per germline (reference sequence). Trimming removed 3 bases from V and 4 bases from J; junction bases left unmatched: 8. This CDR3 spans 16 amino acids. Here the CDR3 reads CASSHASGGFYNEQFF. The CDR3 coding sequence is TGTGCCAGCAGCCACGCCAGCGGGGGCTTTTACAATGAGCAGTTCTTC.

The J gene is TRBJ1-6, the V gene TRBV6-6; TRBD1 aligns across 8 bases. Germline CDR1 and CDR2: MNHNY and SVGAGI (reference sequence). With V trimmed by 7 bases and J by 4 bases, 9 bases remained unmatched. This CDR3 is built from 16 residues. CDR3 residues: CASNLRTGTYNSPLHF. In nucleotides, the CDR3 is TGTGCCAGCAACCTACGGACAGGGACATATAATTCACCCCTCCACTTT.

This clonotype has only a few counts. The chain links TRBV5-6 to TRBJ1-4; 10 bases fit TRBD1. The CDR3 runs 16 residues. J gave up 7 bases and V 4 bases, and 10 bases lay outside the gene matches. The germline CDR1 and CDR2 sequences are SGHDT and YYEEEE. The chain's CDR3 is CASSIPRDRGGEKLFF. CDR3 DNA sequence: TGTGCCAGCAGCATACCCCGGGACAGGGGTGGTGAAAAACTGTTTTTT.

V and J are TRBV9 and TRBJ1-5, with 8 bases lining up with TRBD1. V shed 3 bases and J 8 bases; nucleotides not matched to a gene: 10. Germline CDR1 reads SGDLS; CDR2 reads YYNGEE. This CDR3 region has 15 residues. DNA of the CDR3: TGTGCCAGCAGCGCATTACAGGGGGTCGGAGAGCCCCAGCATTTT. It specifies CASSALQGVGEPQHF.

This chain uses TRBV6-5 with TRBJ1-2, with 9 nucleotides matching TRBD1. Trimming took 0 bases from V and 3 from J; bases not matched to a gene: 8. Germline lookup yields CDR1 MNHEY and CDR2 SVGAGI. The CDR3 runs to 17 residues. This CDR3 reads CASSYSSGTGSHYGYTF. The CDR3 nucleotides read TGTGCCAGCAGTTACTCGTCCGGGACAGGGTCGCACTATGGCTACACCTTC.

In this sample, this clonotype turned up many times. V usage is TRBV6-2 or TRBV6-3 and J usage is TRBJ2-1; D is unresolved. The V end was cut by 4 bases, the J end by 0 bases, with 4 bases between. Germline-derived CDR1 and CDR2 are MNHEY and SVGEGT. The CDR3 covers 13 residues. The CDR3 DNA is TGTGCCAGCAGTTCTAGCTCCTACAATGAGCAGTTCTTC. Translation gives CASSSSSYNEQFF.

V is TRBV6-2 or TRBV6-3 and J is TRBJ1-1; 10 bases align to TRBD1. Germline assignment: CDR1 MNHEY and CDR2 SVGEGT. The junction had 5 bases not matched to a gene; V was cut back by 4 bases and J by 3 bases. The CDR3 is 15 residues long. The CDR3, as DNA: TGTGCCAGCAGTTCGATAGGGACAGGGGACACTGAAGCTTTCTTT. Protein: CASSSIGTGDTEAFF.

This clonotype was seen repeatedly, ten times or more. The chain uses TRBV15 and TRBJ2-1; no clear D. The V end lost 0 bases, the J end lost 0 bases, and 3 bases lay between the germline ends. In germline, CDR1 is LNHNV, CDR2 YYDKDF (reference sequence). This CDR3 region has 14 residues. CDR3 sequence reads: CATSRDYSYNEQFF. CDR3 bases: TGTGCCACCAGCAGAGATTACTCCTACAATGAGCAGTTCTTC.

The chain uses TRBV7-9 and TRBJ2-5, with D unclear. CDR3 size: 15 residues. The V gene's germline CDR1 is SEHNR and CDR2 FQNEAQ (reference sequence). The germline V and J ends were trimmed by 1 base and 0 bases, with 9 bases remaining between them. The CDR3 is CASSLVLRYQETQYF. The CDR3 DNA sequence: TGTGCCAGCAGCTTAGTTCTGCGTTACCAAGAGACCCAGTACTTC.

The genes are TRBV18 and TRBJ2-7; D assignment may be TRBD1 or TRBD2 (5 bases each). Trimming removed 2 bases from V and 6 bases from J, with 14 bases in between. Germline V CDR1 and CDR2: KGHSH, LQKENI. This CDR3 has 14 amino acids. The CDR3 DNA follows: TGTGCCAGCTCACCAAGTACGGGGCCCTCCGAGCAGTACTTC. Its translation: CASSPSTGPSEQYF.

This clonotype was detected ten times or more. The chain links TRBV15 to TRBJ2-3; the match to TRBD2 covers 9 bases. The germline gives CDR1 LNHNV, CDR2 YYDKDF (reference sequence). The ends lost 0 bases at V and 4 bases at J; junction bases unmatched: 2. CDR3 length: 15 amino acids. The CDR3 loop reads CATSRERGGPDTQYF. CDR3 coding DNA: TGTGCCACCAGCAGAGAGCGGGGGGGCCCAGATACGCAGTATTTT.

This chain links TRBV2 with TRBJ2-2; 10 nucleotides agree with TRBD2. The CDR3 runs to 16 residues. In germline, CDR1 is SNHLY, CDR2 FYNNEI. Losses at the gene ends were 2 bases for V and 6 bases for J; bases not matched to a gene: 6. CDR3 region: CASSEHPAGGPGELFF. In nucleotides, the CDR3 is TGTGCCAGCAGTGAACATCCAGCGGGGGGGCCCGGGGAGCTGTTTTTT.

There are a few counts of this clonotype. The chain couples TRBV7-2 to TRBJ2-1; 7 bases are shared with TRBD2. CDR1 is SGHTA and CDR2 is FQGNSA in the germline V gene. The CDR3 extends over 16 amino acids. V lost 11 bases and J lost 9; bases outside the gene matches: 22. CDR3 coding DNA: TGTGCCCCCGATCAGACACGGGAGGTAAGCCTCGGTGAGCAGTTCTTC. Translation gives CAPDQTREVSLGEQFF.

This clonotype has only a few counts. J is TRBJ1-2 and V is TRBV7-9, with 7 bases fitting TRBD1. After removal of 0 bases from V and 6 bases from J, the junction contained 7 bases not matched to a gene. The CDR3 length is 15 residues. Germline lookup yields CDR1 SEHNR and CDR2 FQNEAQ (reference sequence). CDR3 coding DNA: TGTGCCAGCAGCTTAGCCCACAGGGGAATGCATGGCTACACCTTC. It yields the protein CASSLAHRGMHGYTF. The whole variable domain, filled in from reference TRBV7-9 and TRBJ1-2, reads DTGVSQNPRHKITKRGQNVTFRCDPISEHNRLYWYRQTLGQGPEFLTYFQNEAQLEKSRLLSDRFSAERPKGSFSTLEIQRTEQGDSAMYLCASSLAHRGMHGYTFGSGTRLTVV.

This clonotype was observed at least ten times. This chain joins TRBV12-3 or TRBV12-4 and TRBJ2-1; D may be TRBD2 (5 bases). The CDR3 is 11 amino acids. The V end was cut by 8 bases, the J end by 3 bases, with 5 bases between. The DNA of the CDR3 is TGTGCCAGCGGAGGCTACAATGAGCAGTTCTTC. Translating gives CASGGYNEQFF.